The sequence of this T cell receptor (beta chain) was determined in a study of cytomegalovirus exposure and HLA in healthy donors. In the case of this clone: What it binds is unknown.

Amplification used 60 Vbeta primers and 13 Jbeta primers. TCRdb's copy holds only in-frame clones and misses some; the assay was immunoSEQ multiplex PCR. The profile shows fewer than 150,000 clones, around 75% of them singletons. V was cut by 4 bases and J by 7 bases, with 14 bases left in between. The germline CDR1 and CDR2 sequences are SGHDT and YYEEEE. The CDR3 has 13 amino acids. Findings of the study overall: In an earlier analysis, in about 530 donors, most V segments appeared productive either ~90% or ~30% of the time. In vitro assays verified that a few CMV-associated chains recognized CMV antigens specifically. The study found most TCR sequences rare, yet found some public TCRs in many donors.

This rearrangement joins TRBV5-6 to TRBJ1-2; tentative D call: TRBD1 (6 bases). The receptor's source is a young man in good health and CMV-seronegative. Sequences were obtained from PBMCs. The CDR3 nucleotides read TGTGCCAGCAGCCCAGGGACAATAGGTGGCTACACCTTC. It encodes CASSPGTIGGYTF.